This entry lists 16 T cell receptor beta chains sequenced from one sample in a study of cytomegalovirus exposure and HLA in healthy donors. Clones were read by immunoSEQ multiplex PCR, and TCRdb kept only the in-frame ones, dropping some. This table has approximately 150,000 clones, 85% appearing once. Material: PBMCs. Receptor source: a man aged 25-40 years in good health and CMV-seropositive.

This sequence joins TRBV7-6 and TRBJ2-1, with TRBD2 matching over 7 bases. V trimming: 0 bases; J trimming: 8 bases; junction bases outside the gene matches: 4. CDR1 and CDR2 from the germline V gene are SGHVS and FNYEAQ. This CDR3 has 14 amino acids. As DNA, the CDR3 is TGTGCCAGCAGCTTAGCGATAAGCGGGGATGAGCAGTTCTTC. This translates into CASSLAISGDEQFF. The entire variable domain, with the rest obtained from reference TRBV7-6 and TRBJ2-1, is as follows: GAGVSQSPRYKVTKRGQDVALRCDPISGHVSLYWYRQALGQGPEFLTYFNYEAQQDKSGLPNDRFSAERPEGSISTLTIQRTEQRDSAMYRCASSLAISGDEQFFGPGTRLTVL.

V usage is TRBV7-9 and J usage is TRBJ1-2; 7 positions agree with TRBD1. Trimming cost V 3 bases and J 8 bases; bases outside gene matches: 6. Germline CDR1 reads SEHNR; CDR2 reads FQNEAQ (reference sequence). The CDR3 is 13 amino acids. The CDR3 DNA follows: TGTGCCAGCAGCTTGAACAGGGGCTACGGCTACACCTTC. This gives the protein CASSLNRGYGYTF.

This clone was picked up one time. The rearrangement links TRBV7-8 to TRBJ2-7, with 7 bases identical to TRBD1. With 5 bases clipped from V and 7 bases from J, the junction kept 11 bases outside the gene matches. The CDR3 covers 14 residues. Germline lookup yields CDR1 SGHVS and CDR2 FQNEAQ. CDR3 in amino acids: CASSKGTASKEQYF. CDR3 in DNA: TGTGCCAGCAGCAAGGGGACAGCGTCTAAGGAGCAGTACTTC.

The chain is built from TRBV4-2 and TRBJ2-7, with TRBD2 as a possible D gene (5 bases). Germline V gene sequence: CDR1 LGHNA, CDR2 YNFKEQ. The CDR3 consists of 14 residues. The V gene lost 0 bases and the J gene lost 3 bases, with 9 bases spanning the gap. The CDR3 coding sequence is TGTGCCAGCAGCCAAGATCGGACTCTCTACGAGCAGTACTTC. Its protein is CASSQDRTLYEQYF.

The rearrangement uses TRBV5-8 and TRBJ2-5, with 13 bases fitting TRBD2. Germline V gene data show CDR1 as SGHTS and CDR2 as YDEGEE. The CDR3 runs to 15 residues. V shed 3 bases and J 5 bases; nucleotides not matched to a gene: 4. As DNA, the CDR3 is TGTGCCAGCAGCTCTGGACTAGCGGGGGTCGAGACCCAGTACTTC. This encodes CASSSGLAGVETQYF.

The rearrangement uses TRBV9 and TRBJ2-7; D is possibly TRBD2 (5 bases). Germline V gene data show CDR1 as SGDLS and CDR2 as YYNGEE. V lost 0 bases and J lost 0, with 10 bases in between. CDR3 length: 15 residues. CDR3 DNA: TGTGCCAGCAGCGTAGGGACTTCCTACTCCTACGAGCAGTACTTC. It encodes CASSVGTSYSYEQYF.

The CDR3 loop is CASSAGTGVHTIYF. CDR3 DNA: TGTGCCAGCAGTGCCGGGACAGGGGTTCACACCATATATTTT. The chain joins TRBV6-1 to TRBJ1-3; 10 positions agree with TRBD1. In germline, CDR1 is MNHNS, CDR2 SASEGT. The V and J ends lost 4 bases and 8 bases, in that order; junction bases with no gene match: 5. This CDR3 is built from 14 residues.

CDR3: CASSSPLAGDPTDTQYF. In DNA, the CDR3 is TGTGCCAGCTCTTCTCCCTTAGCGGGCGACCCCACAGATACGCAGTATTTT. V usage is TRBV5-4 and J usage is TRBJ2-3, with 7 positions matching TRBD2. Unmatched junction bases numbered 16, after V lost 7 bases and J lost 2 bases. CDR1 SGHNT and CDR2 YYREEE come from the germline V gene (reference sequence). The CDR3 totals 17 residues.

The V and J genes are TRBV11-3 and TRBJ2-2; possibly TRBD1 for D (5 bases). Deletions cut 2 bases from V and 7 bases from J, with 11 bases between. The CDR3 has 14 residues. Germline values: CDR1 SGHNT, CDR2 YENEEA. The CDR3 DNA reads TGTGCCAGCAGCTTAAGCAGGGCTGGCGGGGAGCTGTTTTTT. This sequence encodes CASSLSRAGGELFF.

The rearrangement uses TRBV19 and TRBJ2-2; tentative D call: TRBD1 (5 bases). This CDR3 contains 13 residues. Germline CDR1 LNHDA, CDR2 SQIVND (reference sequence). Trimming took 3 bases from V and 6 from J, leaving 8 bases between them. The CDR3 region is CASSIQGPGELFF. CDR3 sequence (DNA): TGTGCCAGTAGTATCCAGGGCCCCGGGGAGCTGTTTTTT.

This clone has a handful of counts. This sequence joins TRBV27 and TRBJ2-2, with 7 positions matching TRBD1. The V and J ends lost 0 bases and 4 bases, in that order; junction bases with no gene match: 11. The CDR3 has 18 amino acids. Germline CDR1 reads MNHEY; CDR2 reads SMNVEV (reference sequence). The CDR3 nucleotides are TGTGCCAGCAGTTTATCGATCGACAGGGCGTCGGGCACCGGGGAGCTGTTTTTT. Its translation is CASSLSIDRASGTGELFF.

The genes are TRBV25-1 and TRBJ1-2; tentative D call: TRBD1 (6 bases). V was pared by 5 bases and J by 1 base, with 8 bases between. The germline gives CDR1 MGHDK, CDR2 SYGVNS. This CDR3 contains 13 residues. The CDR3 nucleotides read TGTGCCAGCAGTACAGGGAATAACTATGGCTACACCTTC. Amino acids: CASSTGNNYGYTF.

The CDR3 protein is CASRGGGYTDTQYF. CDR3 DNA: TGTGCCAGCAGGGGCGGGGGCTACACAGATACGCAGTATTTT. The chain joins TRBV6-5 to TRBJ2-3; maybe TRBD2 (7 bases). This CDR3 spans 14 amino acids. Trimming took 6 bases from V and 2 from J, leaving 12 bases between them. Per the germline V gene, CDR1 is MNHEY and CDR2 is SVGAGI.

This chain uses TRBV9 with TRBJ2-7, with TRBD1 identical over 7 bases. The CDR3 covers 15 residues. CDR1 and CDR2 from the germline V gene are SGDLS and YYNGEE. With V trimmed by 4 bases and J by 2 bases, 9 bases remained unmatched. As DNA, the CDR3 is TGTGCCAGCAGCCCCGAGGACAGGACGACCTACGAGCAGTACTTC. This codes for CASSPEDRTTYEQYF. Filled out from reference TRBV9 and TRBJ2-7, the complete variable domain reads DSGVTQTPKHLITATGQRVTLRCSPRSGDLSVYWYQQSLDQGLQFLIQYYNGEERAKGNILERFSAQQFPDLHSELNLSSLELGDSALYFCASSPEDRTTYEQYFGPGTRLTVT.

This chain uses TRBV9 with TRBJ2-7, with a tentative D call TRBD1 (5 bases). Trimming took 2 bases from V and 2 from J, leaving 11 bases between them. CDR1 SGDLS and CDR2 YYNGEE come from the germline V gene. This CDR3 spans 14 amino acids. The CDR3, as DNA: TGTGCCAGCAGCGTGAACTGGGGCCCCTACGAGCAGTACTTC. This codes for CASSVNWGPYEQYF.

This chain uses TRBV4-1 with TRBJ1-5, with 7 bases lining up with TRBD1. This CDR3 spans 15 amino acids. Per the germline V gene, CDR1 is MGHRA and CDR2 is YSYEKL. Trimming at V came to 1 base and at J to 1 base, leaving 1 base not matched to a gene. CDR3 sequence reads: CASSQVQGSNQPQHF. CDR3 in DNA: TGCGCCAGCAGCCAAGTACAGGGGAGCAATCAGCCCCAGCATTTT.